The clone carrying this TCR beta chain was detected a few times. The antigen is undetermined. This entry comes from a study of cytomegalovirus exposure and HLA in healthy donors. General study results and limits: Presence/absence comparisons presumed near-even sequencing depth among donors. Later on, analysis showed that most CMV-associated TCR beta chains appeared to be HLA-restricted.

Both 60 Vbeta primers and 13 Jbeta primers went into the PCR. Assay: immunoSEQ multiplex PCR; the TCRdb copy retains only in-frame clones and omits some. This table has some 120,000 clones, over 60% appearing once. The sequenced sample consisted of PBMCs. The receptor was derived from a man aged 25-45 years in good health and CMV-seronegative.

Written as DNA, the CDR3 is TGTGCCAGCAGTTCTGGACTAGCGGGGATCTACAATGAGCAGTTCTTC. This gives the protein CASSSGLAGIYNEQFF. The chain employs TRBV27 and TRBJ2-1; 12 bases map to TRBD2. The germline V gene encodes CDR1 MNHEY and CDR2 SMNVEV (reference sequence). This CDR3 spans 16 amino acids. J gave up 3 bases and V 4 bases, and 4 bases lay outside the gene matches.